This T cell receptor beta chain was captured by sequencing in a study of identical twins. The study's findings and limits: Partly confounded zero-insertion analyses could result from invariant MAIT and iNKT cells.

One entry per CDR3 protein results from TCRdb running MiXCR on the 5' RACE reads. The table has hundreds of thousands of distinct CDR3 sequences, 21% seen once. As regards this clonotype: Its matching antigen is unknown.

This sample was also put to use in a study of T cells expressing NK-cell markers. According to that study: Just one sequenced donor of eight was HCMV-seronegative, while seven were seropositive. An anti-gamma-delta TCR antibody was added in several experiments. It restricted sorting to alpha-beta TCR-expressing T cells. Expanded clones of NKG2C+ T cells had an unclear HCMV specificity.

Input material: PBMCs. The TCR originated in a woman aged 18 to 35 in good health.

The chain's CDR3 is CSARGAGTKWNEQFF. The CDR3 DNA follows: TGCAGTGCCCGGGGGGCGGGGACCAAATGGAATGAGCAGTTCTTC. The V call is TRBV20-1, the J call TRBJ2-1; weak D call: TRBD2 (7 bases). CDR1 and CDR2 (germline): DFQATT, SNEGSKA (reference sequence). Trimming took 6 bases from V and 7 from J, leaving 22 bases between them. This CDR3 is 15 amino acids long.